This T cell receptor (beta chain) was sequenced during a study of identical twins. Unmatched junction bases numbered 11, after V lost 0 bases and J lost 5 bases. The CDR3 has 18 residues. Germline CDR1 reads LNHNV; CDR2 reads YYDKDF (reference sequence). TCRdb fed the 5' RACE reads into MiXCR, producing one record per CDR3 protein. Here the sample spans approximately 590,000 distinct CDR3 sequences, 9.5% to 10% being singletons. These same records also appear under a second study, on yellow fever vaccine responses in identical twins.

The origin of this receptor is a woman between 18 and 30 years old in good health. The chain employs TRBV15 and TRBJ2-2; TRBD2 matches at 8 bases. The sequenced sample was PBMCs. This CDR3 reads CATSREKGTRADTGELFF. CDR3 bases: TGTGCCACCAGCAGAGAAAAAGGGACTAGAGCTGATACCGGGGAGCTGTTTTTT.